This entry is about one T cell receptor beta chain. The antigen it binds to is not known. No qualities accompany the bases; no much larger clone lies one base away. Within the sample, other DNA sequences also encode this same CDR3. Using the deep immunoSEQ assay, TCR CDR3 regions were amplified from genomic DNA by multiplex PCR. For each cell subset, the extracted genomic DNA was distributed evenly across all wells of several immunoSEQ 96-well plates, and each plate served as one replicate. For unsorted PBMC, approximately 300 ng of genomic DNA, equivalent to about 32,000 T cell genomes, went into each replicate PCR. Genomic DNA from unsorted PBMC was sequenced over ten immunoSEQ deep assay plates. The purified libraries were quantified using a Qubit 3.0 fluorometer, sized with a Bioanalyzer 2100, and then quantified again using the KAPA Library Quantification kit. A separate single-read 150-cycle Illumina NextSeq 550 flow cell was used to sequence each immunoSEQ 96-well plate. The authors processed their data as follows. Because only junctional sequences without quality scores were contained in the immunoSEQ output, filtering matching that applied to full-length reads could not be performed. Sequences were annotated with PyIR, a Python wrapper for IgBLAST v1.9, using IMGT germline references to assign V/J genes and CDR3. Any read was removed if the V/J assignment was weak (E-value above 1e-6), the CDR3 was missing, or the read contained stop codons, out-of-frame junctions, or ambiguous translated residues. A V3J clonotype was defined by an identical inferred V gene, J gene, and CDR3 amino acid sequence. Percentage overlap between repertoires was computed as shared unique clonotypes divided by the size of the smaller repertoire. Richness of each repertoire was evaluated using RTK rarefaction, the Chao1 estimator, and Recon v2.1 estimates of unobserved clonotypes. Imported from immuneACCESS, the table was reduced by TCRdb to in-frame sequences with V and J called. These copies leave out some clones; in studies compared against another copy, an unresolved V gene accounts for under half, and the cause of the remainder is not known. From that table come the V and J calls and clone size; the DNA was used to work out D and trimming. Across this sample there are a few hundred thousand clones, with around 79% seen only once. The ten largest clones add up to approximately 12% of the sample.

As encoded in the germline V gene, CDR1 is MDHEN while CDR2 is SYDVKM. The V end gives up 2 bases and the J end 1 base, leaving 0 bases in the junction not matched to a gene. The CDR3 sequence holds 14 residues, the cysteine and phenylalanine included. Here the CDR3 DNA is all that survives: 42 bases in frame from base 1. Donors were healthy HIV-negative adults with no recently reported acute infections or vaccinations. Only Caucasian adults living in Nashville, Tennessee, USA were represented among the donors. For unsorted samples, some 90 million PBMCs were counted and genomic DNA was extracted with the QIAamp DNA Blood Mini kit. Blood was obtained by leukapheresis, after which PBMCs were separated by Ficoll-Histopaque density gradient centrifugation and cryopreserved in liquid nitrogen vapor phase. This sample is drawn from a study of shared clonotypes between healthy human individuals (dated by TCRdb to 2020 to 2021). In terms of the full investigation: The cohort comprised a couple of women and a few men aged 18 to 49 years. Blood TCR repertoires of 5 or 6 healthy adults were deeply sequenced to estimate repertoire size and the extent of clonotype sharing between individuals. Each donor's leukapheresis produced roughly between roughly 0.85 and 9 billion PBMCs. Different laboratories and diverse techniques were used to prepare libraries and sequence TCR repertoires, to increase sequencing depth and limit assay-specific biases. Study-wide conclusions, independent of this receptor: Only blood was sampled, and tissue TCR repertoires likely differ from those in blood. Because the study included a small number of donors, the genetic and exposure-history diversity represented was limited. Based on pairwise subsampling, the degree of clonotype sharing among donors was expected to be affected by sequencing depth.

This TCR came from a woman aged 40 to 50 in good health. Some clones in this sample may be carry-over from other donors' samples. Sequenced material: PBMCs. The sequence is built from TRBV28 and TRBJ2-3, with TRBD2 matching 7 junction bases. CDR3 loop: CASSLGGGTDTQYF. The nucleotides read TGTGCCAGCAGTTTAGGGGGGGGCACAGATACGCAGTATTTT.